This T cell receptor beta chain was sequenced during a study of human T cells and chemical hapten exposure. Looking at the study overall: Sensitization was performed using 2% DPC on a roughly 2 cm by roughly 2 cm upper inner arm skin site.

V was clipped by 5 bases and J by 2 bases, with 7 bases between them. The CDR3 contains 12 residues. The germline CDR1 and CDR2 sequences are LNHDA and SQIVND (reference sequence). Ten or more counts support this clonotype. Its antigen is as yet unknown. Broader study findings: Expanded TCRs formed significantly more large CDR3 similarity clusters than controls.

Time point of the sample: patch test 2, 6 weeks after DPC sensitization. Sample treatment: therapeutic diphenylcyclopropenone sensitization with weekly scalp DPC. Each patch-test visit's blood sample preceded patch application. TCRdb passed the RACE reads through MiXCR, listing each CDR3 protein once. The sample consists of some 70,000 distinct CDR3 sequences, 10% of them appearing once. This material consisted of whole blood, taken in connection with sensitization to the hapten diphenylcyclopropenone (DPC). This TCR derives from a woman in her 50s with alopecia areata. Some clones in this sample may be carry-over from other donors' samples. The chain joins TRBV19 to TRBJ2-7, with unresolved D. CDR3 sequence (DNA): TGTGCCAGTAGTGGAGACACCTACGAGCAGTACTTC. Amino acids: CASSGDTYEQYF.